Reported below is one TCR beta chain. This clonotype was counted once. There is no known antigen for this receptor. The sample holds no much larger clone one base away, and base qualities are not on file. One read alone provides weak support. Peripheral blood CD8+ and CD4+ T cells from healthy donors, Susac syndrome patients and multiple sclerosis patients were profiled by high-throughput TCR beta sequencing. The Susac syndrome patients fulfilled recently defined diagnostic criteria for definite or probable disease. Bulk CD8+ and CD4+ T cells were purified by magnetic negative isolation, whereas CD8+ TEMRA cells were enriched by FACS. Blood was drawn into EDTA tubes, processed within 24 hours, and PBMCs were isolated by density gradient centrifugation. PBMCs intended for TCR sequencing were cryopreserved in liquid nitrogen and thawed later in a water bath at 37 degrees C. The sorted or isolated CD4+, CD8+ and CD8+ TEMRA cells had a purity of 90% or higher.

The sample belongs to a study of CD8 T cells in Susac syndrome (dated 2019 in TCRdb). Study-level background: Of the Susac syndrome patients who were sequenced, more than 5 had clinically active disease and about 8 were in clinical remission. CD8+ T cell repertoire clonality was compared between about 12 healthy donors, approximately 14 Susac syndrome patients and roughly 15 multiple sclerosis patients. At blood withdrawal, Susac syndrome patients were either therapy-naive, taking corticosteroids (in some cases with IVIg as well), or taking IVIg alone. Whether CD8+ T cell activation and differentiation in Susac syndrome was antigen driven was tested using repertoire sequencing. Study-wide findings and limitations: The study acknowledged that relatively few individuals were included in the TCR sequencing and HLA analysis. Susac syndrome CD8+ repertoires showed clonal expansion, highest in CD8+ TEMRA cells and greater in clinically active than remitting patients. Roughly 15 and five Susac-specific public clones were found in the total CD8+ and CD8+ TEMRA repertoires, respectively.

RNA was extracted using the RNeasy kit, and about 0.5 to 1 ug of the RNA was reverse transcribed with random hexamers. The immunoSEQ multiplex PCR assay, which covers 54 Vbeta and 13 Jbeta segments, was used to amplify TCR beta CDR3 regions. PCR amplification bias was corrected by using a synthetic template baseline for primer optimization and computational correction. Turning to the authors' computational methods: Reads were annotated to V, D and J genes according to IMGT and were analyzed with immunoSEQ Analyzer, with only productive sequences retained. To calculate clonality, Shannon entropy was normalized by log2 of the number of productive unique sequences and then subtracted from one. For each patient and control, public and private clones were evaluated within the 100 most prevalent clones. A clone was defined as Susac-specific if it was absent from the healthy and MS cohorts, from about 1,100 published viral clones and from other ImmuneACCESS disease sequences. TCRdb passed the public sequencing reads through fastp at Q25 and MiXCR, retaining productive beta sequences. Identical CDR3 proteins give one entry, which carries the most common genes and DNA. The V and J calls follow TCRdb's processing rather than the paper's. Recorded for this sample are fewer than 90,000 distinct CDR3 sequences; approximately 94% of them occurred a single time. The ten largest clones represent 0.45% of the sample.

Material: CD8+ T cells from PBMCs. This sequence originates from a human donor with Susac syndrome.

The CDR3 is CASSVGSQRAGFNEQFF. Read as DNA, the sequence is TGTGCCAGCAGCGTAGGGTCCCAGCGGGCCGGCTTCAATGAGCAGTTCTTC. This chain is built from TRBV9 and TRBJ2-1; the D gene is perhaps TRBD2, from 6 matching bases. The germline V gene encodes CDR1 SGDLS and CDR2 YYNGEE. V gives up 0 bases and J gives up 6 bases, and the segment between their germline ends measures 19 bases. From the cysteine up to the phenylalanine, the CDR3 has a length of 17 residues. Here the CDR3 DNA is all that survives: 51 bases in frame from base 1.